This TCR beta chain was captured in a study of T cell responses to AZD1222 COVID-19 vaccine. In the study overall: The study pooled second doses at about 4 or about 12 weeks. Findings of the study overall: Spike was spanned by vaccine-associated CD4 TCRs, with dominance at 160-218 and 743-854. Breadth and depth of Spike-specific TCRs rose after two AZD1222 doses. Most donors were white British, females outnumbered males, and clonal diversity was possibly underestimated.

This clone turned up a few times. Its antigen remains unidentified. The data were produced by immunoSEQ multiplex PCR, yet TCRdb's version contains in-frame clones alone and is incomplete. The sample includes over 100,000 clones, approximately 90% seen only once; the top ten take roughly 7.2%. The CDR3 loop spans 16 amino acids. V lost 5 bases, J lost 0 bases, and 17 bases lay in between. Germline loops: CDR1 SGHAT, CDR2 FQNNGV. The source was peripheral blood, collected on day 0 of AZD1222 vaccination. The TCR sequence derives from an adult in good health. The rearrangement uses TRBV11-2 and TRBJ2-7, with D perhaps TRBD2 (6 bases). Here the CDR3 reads CASSHPGGVGSYEQYF. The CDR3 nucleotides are TGTGCCAGCAGCCACCCCGGGGGAGTGGGCTCCTACGAGCAGTACTTC.